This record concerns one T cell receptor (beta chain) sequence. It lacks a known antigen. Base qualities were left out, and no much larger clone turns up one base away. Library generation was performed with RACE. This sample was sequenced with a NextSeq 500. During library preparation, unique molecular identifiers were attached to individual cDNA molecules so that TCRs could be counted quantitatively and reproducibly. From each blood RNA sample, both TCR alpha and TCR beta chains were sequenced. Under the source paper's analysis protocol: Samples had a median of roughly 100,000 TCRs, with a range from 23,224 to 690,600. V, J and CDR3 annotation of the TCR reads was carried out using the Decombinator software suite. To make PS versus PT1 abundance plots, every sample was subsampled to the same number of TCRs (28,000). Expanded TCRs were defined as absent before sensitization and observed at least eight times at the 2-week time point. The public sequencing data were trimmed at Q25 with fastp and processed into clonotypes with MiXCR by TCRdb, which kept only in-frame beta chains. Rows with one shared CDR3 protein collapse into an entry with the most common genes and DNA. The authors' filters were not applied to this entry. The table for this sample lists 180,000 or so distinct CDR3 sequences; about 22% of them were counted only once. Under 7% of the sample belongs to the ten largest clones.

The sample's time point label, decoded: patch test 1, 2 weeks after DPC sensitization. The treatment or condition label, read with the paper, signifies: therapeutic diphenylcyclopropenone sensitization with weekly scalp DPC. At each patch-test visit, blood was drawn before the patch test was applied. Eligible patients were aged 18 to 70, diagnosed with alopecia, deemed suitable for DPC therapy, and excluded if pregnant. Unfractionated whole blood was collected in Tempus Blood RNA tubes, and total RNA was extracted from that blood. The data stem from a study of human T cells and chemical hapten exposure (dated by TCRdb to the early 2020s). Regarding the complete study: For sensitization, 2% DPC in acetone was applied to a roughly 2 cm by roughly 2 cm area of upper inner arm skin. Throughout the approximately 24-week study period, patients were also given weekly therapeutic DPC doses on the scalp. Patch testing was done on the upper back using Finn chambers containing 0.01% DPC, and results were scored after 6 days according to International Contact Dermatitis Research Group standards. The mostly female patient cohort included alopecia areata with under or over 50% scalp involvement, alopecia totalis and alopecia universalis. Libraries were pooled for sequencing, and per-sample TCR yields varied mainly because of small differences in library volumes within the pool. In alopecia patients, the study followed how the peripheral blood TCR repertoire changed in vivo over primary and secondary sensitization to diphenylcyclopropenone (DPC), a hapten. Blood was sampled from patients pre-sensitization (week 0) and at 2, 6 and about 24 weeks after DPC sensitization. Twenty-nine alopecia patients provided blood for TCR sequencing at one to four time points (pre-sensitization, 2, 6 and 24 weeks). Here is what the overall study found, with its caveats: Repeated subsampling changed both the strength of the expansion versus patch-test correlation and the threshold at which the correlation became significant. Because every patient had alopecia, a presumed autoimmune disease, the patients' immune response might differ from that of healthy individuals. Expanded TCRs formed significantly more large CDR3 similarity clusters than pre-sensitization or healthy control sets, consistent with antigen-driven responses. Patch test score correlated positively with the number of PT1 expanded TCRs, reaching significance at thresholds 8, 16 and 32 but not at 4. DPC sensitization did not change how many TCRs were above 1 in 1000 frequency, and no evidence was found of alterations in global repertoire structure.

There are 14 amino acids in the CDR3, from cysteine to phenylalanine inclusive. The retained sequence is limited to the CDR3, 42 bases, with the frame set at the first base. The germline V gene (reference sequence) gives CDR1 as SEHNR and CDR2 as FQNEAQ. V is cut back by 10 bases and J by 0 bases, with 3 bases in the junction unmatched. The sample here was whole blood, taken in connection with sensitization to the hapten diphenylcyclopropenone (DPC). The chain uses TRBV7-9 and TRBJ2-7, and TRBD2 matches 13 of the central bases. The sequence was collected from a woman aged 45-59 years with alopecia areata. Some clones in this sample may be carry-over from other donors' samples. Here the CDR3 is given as CAIRTSGSSYEQYF. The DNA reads TGTGCCATTCGGACTAGCGGGAGCTCCTACGAGCAGTACTTC.